This T cell receptor beta chain was retrieved from a study of blood T cell repertoires in COVID-19. Methods used by the authors: By means of reference gene primer amplification, nucleated cell counts were estimated. Sequencing used immunoSEQ multiplex PCR; TCRdb keeps in-frame clones, though not all of them. That table furnishes V, J and clone size, whereas the DNA furnished D and trimming. The sample lists approximately 120,000 clones, around 80% occurring once. V lost 8 bases, J lost 4 bases, and 12 bases stayed unmatched. The CDR3 is 17 residues long. The V gene's germline CDR1 is SGHTA and CDR2 FQGNSA.

The chain recombines TRBV7-2 with TRBJ1-3; 12 nucleotides agree with TRBD1. Sequenced input: peripheral blood. The TCR comes from a human donor in a cohort sampled during active or convalescent COVID-19. The CDR3 nucleotides are TGTGCCAGCGGTCGGCGGGACAGGGGGCTTGGAGGAAACACCATATATTTT. The encoded protein is CASGRRDRGLGGNTIYF.